This entry is about one T cell receptor beta chain. Relative to the germline gene, one junction end is altered; a read error may explain this. This record belongs to a study of technical replicates of blood from a handful of donors. TCRdb keeps only in-frame clones here, not all; method: immunoSEQ multiplex PCR. The sample has about 84,000 clones; nearly 98% are singletons. This receptor was identified in a human donor in good health. Sequenced input: T cells isolated from PBMCs.

The CDR3, as DNA: TGCGCCAGCAATGGGACACGGGGCCCTCTTACCTTC. The encoded protein is CASNGTRGPLTF. V is TRBV5-1 and J is TRBJ2-7; D is perhaps TRBD1 (6 bases). This CDR3 comprises 12 residues. CDR1 and CDR2 from the germline V gene are SGHRS and YFSETQ.